This passage covers 21 T cell receptor beta chains from one sample sequenced in a study of Tregs in tolerant kidney transplant recipients. Some clones are missing from TCRdb's copy, which holds only in-frame ones; the method was immunoSEQ multiplex PCR. The sample has more than 70,000 clones; roughly nine tenths are singletons. Recipients received nonmyeloablative bone marrow transplants from related graft donors, with transient mixed chimerism. This specimen consisted of CD4+ T cells from blood (PBMCs), obtained 24 months after the transplant. Receptors were obtained from a human patient who received a combined kidney and bone marrow transplant. The graft donor may have contributed some T cells.

CDR3: CASGLGAGNSGNTIYF. In nucleotides, the CDR3 is TGTGCTAGTGGTTTGGGGGCAGGCAACTCTGGAAACACCATATATTTT. The gene calls are TRBV12-5 and TRBJ1-3; D gene unclear. Germline CDR1 reads LGHNT; CDR2 reads FRNRAP. This CDR3 has 16 amino acids. V was trimmed by 1 base and J by 0 bases, leaving 10 bases between them.

J is TRBJ2-2 and V is TRBV7-9; 7 nucleotides match TRBD2. J gave up 9 bases and V 5 bases, and 12 bases lay outside the gene matches. Germline V gives CDR1 SEHNR, CDR2 FQNEAQ (reference sequence). This CDR3 is built from 15 residues. The CDR3 protein is CASSPWGGSSRELFF. The CDR3 DNA sequence: TGTGCCAGCAGCCCCTGGGGCGGGAGCTCGAGGGAGCTGTTTTTT.

The rearrangement uses TRBV7-9 and TRBJ1-2, with 10 positions matching TRBD1. Germline values: CDR1 SEHNR, CDR2 FQNEAQ (reference sequence). The CDR3 runs 13 residues. After removal of 7 bases from V and 5 bases from J, the junction contained 4 bases not matched to a gene. CDR3 region: CASNRDRGYGYTF. The DNA for the CDR3 is TGTGCCAGCAACCGGGACAGGGGTTATGGCTACACCTTC.

This chain links TRBV18 with TRBJ2-1; 11 bases fit TRBD2. The V segment lost 4 bases and the J segment 3 bases; nucleotides outside the gene matches: 5. Germline V CDR1 and CDR2: KGHSH, LQKENI. This CDR3 comprises 16 residues. The CDR3 spells CASSLVLAGGYNEQFF. The CDR3 DNA reads as TGTGCCAGCTCACTGGTCCTAGCGGGGGGCTACAATGAGCAGTTCTTC.

This chain joins TRBV4-1 and TRBJ2-3; 7 bases match TRBD1. Germline V lookup: CDR1 MGHRA, CDR2 YSYEKL. The CDR3 is 15 amino acids. J was trimmed by 3 bases and V by 2 bases; bases with no gene match: 5. Here the CDR3 reads CASSQLAGGTDTQYF. The DNA for the CDR3 is TGCGCCAGCAGCCAATTGGCAGGGGGTACAGATACGCAGTATTTT.

The chain is built from TRBV28 and TRBJ2-2, with D perhaps TRBD2 (6 bases). V dropped 10 bases and J dropped 5 bases, with 20 bases sitting between them. This CDR3 is 15 amino acids long. Per the germline V gene, CDR1 is MDHEN and CDR2 is SYDVKM. CDR3 amino acids: CATHRDSSLTGELFF. In nucleotides, the CDR3 is TGTGCCACTCACCGGGACTCGTCCTTGACCGGGGAGCTGTTTTTT.

The chain uses TRBV19 and TRBJ1-5; D might be TRBD1 (6 bases). Germline CDR1 reads LNHDA; CDR2 reads SQIVND (reference sequence). The CDR3 totals 18 residues. V shed 5 bases and J shed 0 bases, with 20 bases lying between them. The DNA for the CDR3 is TGTGCCAGTAGTTACCGGGACACCGTGGGGCTTAGCAATCAGCCCCAGCATTTT. It codes for CASSYRDTVGLSNQPQHF.

This sequence joins TRBV4-2 and TRBJ1-1; 8 nucleotides agree with TRBD1. CDR3 length: 14 residues. Germline values: CDR1 LGHNA, CDR2 YNFKEQ. V lost 3 bases and J lost 5; bases outside the gene matches: 5. Written as DNA, the CDR3 is TGTGCCAGCAGCCAGTCCACAGGGGGGACTGAAGCTTTCTTT. As protein: CASSQSTGGTEAFF.

CDR3 loop: CASSFTLGQRNEKLFF. The CDR3 region has the DNA TGTGCCAGCAGCTTCACCCTGGGCCAAAGGAATGAAAAACTGTTTTTT. The J gene is TRBJ1-4, the V gene TRBV5-8, with D uncertain. Germline CDR1 SGHTS, CDR2 YDEGEE. The CDR3 runs to 16 residues. Trimming left V 2 bases short and J 5 bases short, with 16 bases between.

This rearrangement joins TRBV19 to TRBJ2-7, with 7 bases lining up with TRBD2. This CDR3 region has 15 residues. Unmatched junction bases numbered 9, after V lost 4 bases and J lost 3 bases. Germline values: CDR1 LNHDA, CDR2 SQIVND (reference sequence). CDR3 nucleotide sequence: TGTGCCAGTAGTAAGGCGGGGGAACCTAGCTACGAGCAGTACTTC. As protein: CASSKAGEPSYEQYF. Variable domain in full (rest from reference TRBV19 and TRBJ2-7): DGGITQSPKYLFRKEGQNVTLSCEQNLNHDAMYWYRQDPGQGLRLIYYSQIVNDFQKGDIAEGYSVSREKKESFPLTVTSAQKNPTAFYLCASSKAGEPSYEQYFGPGTRLTVT.

V gene TRBV19 combines with J gene TRBJ1-5, with D possibly matching TRBD1 (5 bases). The V end lost 2 bases, the J end lost 10 bases, and 15 bases lay between the germline ends. Germline V gene data show CDR1 as LNHDA and CDR2 as SQIVND (reference sequence). The CDR3 extends over 14 amino acids. For the CDR3, the DNA is TGTGCCAGTAGTATAAGGCAGGGTAACCCACCCCAGCATTTT. Residues: CASSIRQGNPPQHF.

V gene TRBV6-4 combines with J gene TRBJ2-3; TRBD2 agrees at 9 bases. Trimming at V came to 6 bases and at J to 4 bases, leaving 11 bases not matched to a gene. Germline V gene sequence: CDR1 MRHNA, CDR2 SNTAGT. The CDR3 is made up of 16 amino acids. CDR3 nucleotide sequence: TGTGCCAGCAGCTTCTCAGCGGGGGGAGGGGCAGATACGCAGTATTTT. Its translation: CASSFSAGGGADTQYF.

This chain uses TRBV7-2 with TRBJ2-3; 11 bases align to TRBD2. The CDR3 is made up of 16 amino acids. The J segment lost 2 bases and the V segment lost 5 bases, leaving 6 bases of the junction unmatched. Germline V CDR1 and CDR2: SGHTA, FQGNSA. CDR3 in amino acids: CASSPRLAGNTDTQYF. The CDR3 DNA reads as TGTGCCAGCAGCCCTAGACTAGCGGGGAACACAGATACGCAGTATTTT.

The genes are TRBV9 and TRBJ2-3, with D tentatively TRBD2 (6 bases). CDR1 and CDR2 (germline): SGDLS, YYNGEE. The germline V and J ends were trimmed by 4 bases and 1 base, with 16 bases remaining between them. CDR3 length: 16 residues. The CDR3 here is CASSYRGGGGTDTQYF. The CDR3 DNA is TGTGCCAGCAGCTATAGAGGCGGCGGGGGCACAGATACGCAGTATTTT.

This clone has just one count. CDR3 nucleotide sequence: TGTGCCATCAGTGGATACTCTGGGCGGGGGTTACCGATATCTAGCACAGATACGCAGTATTTT. This gives the protein CAISGYSGRGLPISSTDTQYF. V is TRBV10-3 and J is TRBJ2-3, with 7 bases fitting TRBD2. CDR3 length: 21 residues. Germline trimming cut 4 bases from V and 0 bases from J; bases unmatched to any gene: 22. CDR1 and CDR2 from the germline V gene are ENHRY and SYGVKD.

This clone appeared a single time. The chain has TRBV18 and TRBJ1-1, with a possible D match to TRBD1 (5 bases). The CDR3 is 14 amino acids. Germline V CDR1 and CDR2: KGHSH, LQKENI. V lost 0 bases and J lost 6, with 11 bases in between. The CDR3 spells CASSPPLSGAEAFF. The CDR3 DNA sequence: TGTGCCAGCTCACCACCGCTCTCGGGGGCTGAAGCTTTCTTT.

V and J are TRBV5-1 and TRBJ1-4, with 7 bases matching TRBD1. Germline CDR1 reads SGHRS; CDR2 reads YFSETQ. With V trimmed by 4 bases and J by 7 bases, 7 bases remained unmatched. There are 14 residues in the CDR3. The CDR3 loop is CASSPRGRGEKLFF. Here the CDR3 DNA reads TGCGCCAGCAGCCCGAGGGGGCGCGGTGAAAAACTGTTTTTT.

The chain employs TRBV5-4 and TRBJ2-1; tentative D call: TRBD2 (6 bases). In germline, CDR1 is SGHNT, CDR2 YYREEE (reference sequence). With 0 bases removed from V and 4 bases from J, the gap between germline ends came to 14 bases. The CDR3 has 16 amino acids. CDR3 amino acids: CASSLAPRGEYNEQFF. CDR3 DNA: TGTGCCAGCAGCTTGGCCCCGCGGGGAGAGTACAATGAGCAGTTCTTC.

This chain uses TRBV11-2 with TRBJ2-5; the match to TRBD2 covers 12 bases. The V gene end was trimmed by 0 bases and the J gene end by 2 bases; junction bases not matched to a gene: 7. This CDR3 is built from 18 residues. Germline CDR1 is SGHAT and CDR2 is FQNNGV. The CDR3: CASSLEGLAGVAQETQYF. The CDR3 region has the DNA TGTGCCAGCAGCTTAGAGGGACTAGCGGGCGTCGCACAAGAGACCCAGTACTTC.

This sequence joins TRBV13 and TRBJ2-1; 14 nucleotides line up with TRBD2. V gave up 4 bases and J gave up 8 bases; unmatched junction bases: 10. Germline CDR1 reads PRHDT; CDR2 reads FYEKMQ (reference sequence). The CDR3 runs 17 residues. CDR3 protein: CASSSRLAGGGWDEQFF. CDR3 DNA sequence: TGTGCCAGCAGCTCCAGACTAGCGGGAGGGGGTTGGGATGAGCAGTTCTTC.

The chain is built from TRBV27 and TRBJ2-7; 7 bases fit TRBD2. The CDR3 length is 14 residues. V lost 5 bases to trimming and J lost 5 bases; unmatched junction nucleotides: 9. Germline V gene data show CDR1 as MNHEY and CDR2 as SMNVEV (reference sequence). CDR3 nucleotide sequence: TGTGCCAGCAGTCTCGGAGCGGGATGGGACGAGCAGTACTTC. This gives the protein CASSLGAGWDEQYF.